This T cell receptor beta chain is drawn from a study of OX40 agonist ivuxolimab in advanced cancers. About the research overall: Ivuxolimab, an agonist antibody against OX40 (CD134), was given to patients. Every 2 weeks, ivuxolimab was infused into the patients intravenously at between 0.01 and 10 mg/kg.

About this clone itself: The sample holds other DNA sequences that translate to the same CDR3.

Samples of blood were obtained at baseline, on cycle 4 day 1, and on cycle 7 day 1. Clones were sequenced by immunoSEQ multiplex PCR, and TCRdb holds only the in-frame ones, with some missing. This sample has tens of thousands of clones, with approximately 89% found just once. The V end lost 6 bases, the J end lost 10 bases, and 10 bases lay between the germline ends. There are 10 residues in the CDR3. CDR1 DFQATT and CDR2 SNEGSKA come from the germline V gene (reference sequence). This clonotype was sampled from an adult with an advanced solid tumor such as melanoma, head and neck, liver or kidney cancer. Specimen: CD4+ or CD8+ T cells sorted from blood, collected in a trial of the OX40 agonist ivuxolimab. The chain has TRBV20-1 and TRBJ2-1; no reliable D call. The CDR3 nucleotides are TGCAGTGCCCACTTAGGGGAGCAGTTCTTC. It is translated as CSAHLGEQFF.